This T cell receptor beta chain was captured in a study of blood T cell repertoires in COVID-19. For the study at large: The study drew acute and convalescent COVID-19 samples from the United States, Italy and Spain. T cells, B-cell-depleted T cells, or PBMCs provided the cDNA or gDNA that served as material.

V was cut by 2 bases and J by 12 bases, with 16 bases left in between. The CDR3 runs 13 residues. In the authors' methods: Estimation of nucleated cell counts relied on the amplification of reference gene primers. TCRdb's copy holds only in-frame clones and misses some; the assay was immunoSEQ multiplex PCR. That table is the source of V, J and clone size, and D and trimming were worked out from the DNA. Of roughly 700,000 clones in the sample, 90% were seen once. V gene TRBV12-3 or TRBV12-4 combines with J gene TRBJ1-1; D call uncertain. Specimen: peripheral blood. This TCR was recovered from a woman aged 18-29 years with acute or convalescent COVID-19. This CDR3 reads CASSLILVPRPFF. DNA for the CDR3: TGTGCCAGCAGTTTAATTTTGGTTCCGCGGCCTTTCTTT.